This T cell receptor (beta chain) appears in the sequencing data of a study of blood T cell repertoires in COVID-19. On the study more broadly: Both acute and convalescent COVID-19 samples were obtained from the United States, Italy and Spain. PBMCs, B-cell-depleted T cells, or T cells provided the cDNA or gDNA that made up the material.

Authors' data handling: Reference gene primer amplification in the assay estimated nucleated cell counts. Sequencing used immunoSEQ multiplex PCR; TCRdb keeps in-frame clones, though not all of them. From that table come the V and J calls and clone size; the DNA was used to work out D and trimming. The sample consists of 300,000 to 400,000 clones, 65% to 90% of them appearing once. Germline CDR1 SGHNT, CDR2 YYREEE (reference sequence). There are 13 residues in the CDR3. Trimming pared 4 bases from V and 4 bases from J, leaving 11 bases between. The source of this sequence is a human donor in a cohort sampled during active COVID-19. The material sequenced was peripheral blood. The chain couples TRBV5-4 to TRBJ1-1; D is uncertain. CDR3 sequence: CASSPGPRTEAFF. The CDR3 bases are TGTGCCAGCAGCCCAGGTCCACGCACTGAAGCTTTCTTT.